This T cell receptor beta chain was observed in a study of shared clonotypes between healthy human individuals. TCRdb's copy holds only in-frame clones and misses some; the assay was immunoSEQ multiplex PCR. This repertoire shows some 200,000 clones, approximately 65% found once; its top ten account for more than 9.5%. V lost 8 bases and J lost 5, with 13 bases in between. Germline V CDR1 and CDR2: MNHNS, SASEGT. This CDR3 spans 13 amino acids. This clonotype originated in a man under 40 in good health. Sequencing was done on a sample of memory CD4+ T cells sorted from blood. The sample's subset: CD45RA-negative fraction. This rearrangement joins TRBV6-1 to TRBJ2-1; D call uncertain. CDR3: CASAPRADNEQFF. The DNA for the CDR3 is TGTGCCAGCGCCCCCCGAGCAGACAATGAGCAGTTCTTC.